The next 5 T cell receptor beta chains were all read from a single sample in a study of cytotoxic CD8 clonotypes in ibrutinib-treated CLL (dated by TCRdb to about 2021). The library was produced with the immunoSEQ multiplex PCR assay. The immuneACCESS repertoire file appears here via TCRdb, limited to in-frame rearrangements. These files lack a portion of the clones; in checked studies, under half of the deficit traces to unresolved V genes, and the cause of the others is not known. Within this sample are hundreds of thousands of clones, with roughly 70% of them counted one time only. The ten largest clonotypes hold roughly 6% of the sample. Sequencing used PBMCs, obtained after 36 months of ibrutinib treatment. These receptor sequences come from a human donor with chronic lymphocytic leukemia.

The sample holds one count of this clone. The CDR3 DNA follows: TGTGCCAGCAGCTTAAAGGCGGACCCCTACGAGCAGTACTTC. Protein product: CASSLKADPYEQYF. This rearrangement joins TRBV7-8 to TRBJ2-7; D not certain. The V and J ends lost 2 bases and 2 bases respectively, with 10 bases between them. The CDR3 has 14 residues. Germline CDR1 and CDR2: SGHVS and FQNEAQ.

The rearrangement links TRBV10-2 to TRBJ2-3, with a tentative D call TRBD2 (6 bases). The CDR3 spans 15 residues. Trimming took off 3 bases at V and 0 bases at J, with 10 bases between the two ends. CDR1 WSHSY and CDR2 SAAADI come from the germline V gene. The CDR3 DNA is TGCGCCAGCAGTGAAATCGGGACTAGCACAGATACGCAGTATTTT. Its protein is CASSEIGTSTDTQYF.

This clone was detected a few times. CDR3 nucleotides: TGTGCCAGCAGCCCAGGGACTAGCGGGACTGAGACCCAGTACTTC. It codes for CASSPGTSGTETQYF. V and J are TRBV7-3 and TRBJ2-5; 13 bases line up with TRBD2. The CDR3 totals 15 residues. The junction had 5 bases not matched to a gene; V was cut back by 5 bases and J by 5 bases. CDR1 SGHTA and CDR2 FQGTGA come from the germline V gene.

The chain has TRBV5-1 and TRBJ1-1; D possibly corresponds to TRBD1 (5 bases). This CDR3 has 17 amino acids. The V end lost 4 bases, the J end lost 0 bases, and 19 bases lay between the germline ends. Per the germline V gene, CDR1 is SGHRS and CDR2 is YFSETQ. CDR3 sequence reads: CASSSRPGGMMNTEAFF. The DNA of the CDR3 is TGCGCCAGCAGCAGCAGACCCGGGGGGATGATGAACACTGAAGCTTTCTTT. Full variable domain (outside the CDR3, taken from reference TRBV5-1 and TRBJ1-1): KAGVTQTPRYLIKTRGQQVTLSCSPISGHRSVSWYQQTPGQGLQFLFEYFSETQRNKGNFPGRFSGRQFSNSRSEMNVSTLELGDSALYLCASSSRPGGMMNTEAFFGQGTRLTVV.

Notes on this clone: The identical CDR3 is also encoded by other nucleotide sequences in the sample. V gene TRBV29-1 combines with J gene TRBJ2-2, with 9 bases fitting TRBD1. V lost 1 base, J lost 5 bases, and 2 bases stayed unmatched. The CDR3 totals 14 residues. CDR1 and CDR2 from the germline V gene are SQVTM and ANQGSEA. CDR3 in DNA: TGCAGCGTTGAAGGGACAGGGGTTACCGGGGAGCTGTTTTTT. This translates into CSVEGTGVTGELFF.